This T cell receptor (beta chain) was observed in a study of identical twins. The ends were cut back, 3 bases at V and 7 bases at J, with 19 bases in the middle. CDR3 size: 16 residues. CDR1 and CDR2 from the germline V gene are LGHNA and YSLEER. MiXCR, applied by TCRdb to the 5' RACE reads, yields one record per CDR3 protein. The repertoire holds approximately 220,000 distinct CDR3 sequences, with around 8% as singletons. Ten or more counts support this clonotype. These records were also assigned to another study, of yellow fever vaccine responses in identical twins. That work adds: As reported, the vaccine T cell response of twins seemed partly convergent and partly personalized.

This TCR was sampled from a woman between 18 and 30 years old in good health. Sequenced input: memory (CD45RO+) T cells sorted from blood. This chain uses TRBV4-3 with TRBJ2-1; D is possibly TRBD1 (6 bases). The DNA of the CDR3 is TGCGCCAGCAGCCATGCCAATGCAGGGGTCGGGAATGAGCAGTTCTTC. Its translation: CASSHANAGVGNEQFF.